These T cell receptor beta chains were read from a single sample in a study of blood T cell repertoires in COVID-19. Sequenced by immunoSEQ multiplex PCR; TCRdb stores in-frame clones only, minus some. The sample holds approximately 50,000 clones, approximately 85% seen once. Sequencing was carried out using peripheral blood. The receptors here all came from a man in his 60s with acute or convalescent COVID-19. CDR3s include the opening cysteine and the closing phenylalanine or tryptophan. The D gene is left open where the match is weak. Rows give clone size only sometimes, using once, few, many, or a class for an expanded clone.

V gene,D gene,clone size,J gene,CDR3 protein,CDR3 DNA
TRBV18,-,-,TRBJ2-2,CASSPQDPLITGELFF,TGTGCCAGCTCACCTCAGGATCCACTGATCACCGGGGAGCTGTTTTTT
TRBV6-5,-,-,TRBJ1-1,CASSYRVGGEAFF,TGTGCCAGCAGTTACCGGGTAGGAGGAGAAGCTTTCTTT
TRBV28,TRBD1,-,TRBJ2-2,CASSLMGQGAGELFF,TGTGCCAGCAGTTTAATGGGACAGGGGGCCGGGGAGCTGTTTTTT
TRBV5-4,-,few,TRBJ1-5,CASSLDGGYSNQPQHF,TGTGCCAGCAGCTTGGACGGAGGATATAGCAATCAGCCCCAGCATTTT
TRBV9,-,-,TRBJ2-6,CASSVYRGSGANVLTF,TGTGCCAGCAGCGTATATCGGGGCTCTGGGGCCAACGTCCTGACTTTC
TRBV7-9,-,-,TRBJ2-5,CASSLVRSQETQYF,TGTGCCAGCAGCTTAGTGCGGTCACAAGAGACCCAGTACTTC
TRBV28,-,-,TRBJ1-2,CASSSPPGEFNYGYTF,TGTGCCAGCAGTTCCCCTCCAGGGGAGTTTAACTATGGCTACACCTTC
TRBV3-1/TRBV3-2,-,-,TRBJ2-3,CASSPRGSLADTQYF,TGTGCCAGCAGCCCTCGGGGGAGTCTGGCAGATACGCAGTATTTT
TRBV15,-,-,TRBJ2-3,CATRTAKGADTQYF,TGTGCCACCAGAACGGCAAAAGGGGCAGATACGCAGTATTTT
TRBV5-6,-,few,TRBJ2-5,CASSPPPGEQETQYF,TGTGCCAGCAGCCCTCCCCCAGGGGAGCAGGAGACCCAGTACTTC
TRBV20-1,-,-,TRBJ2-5,CSALAGETQYF,TGCAGTGCCCTTGCGGGAGAGACCCAGTACTTC
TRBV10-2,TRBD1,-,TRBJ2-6,CASNGQGASGANVLTF,TGCGCCAGTAATGGACAGGGGGCCTCAGGGGCCAACGTCCTGACTTTC
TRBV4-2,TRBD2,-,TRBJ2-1,CASSQEGARTSGRSSYNEQFF,TGTGCCAGCAGCCAAGAGGGGGCCAGGACTAGCGGGAGGAGCTCCTACAATGAGCAGTTCTTC
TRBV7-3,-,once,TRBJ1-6,CASSFQNSPLHF,TGTGCCAGCAGCTTTCAGAATTCACCCCTCCACTTT
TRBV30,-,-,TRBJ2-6,CAWRSSGANVLTF,TGTGCCTGGCGGAGCTCTGGGGCCAACGTCCTGACTTTC
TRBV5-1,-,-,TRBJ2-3,CASSLDGGRDTQYF,TGCGCCAGCAGCTTGGATGGAGGGCGAGATACGCAGTATTTT
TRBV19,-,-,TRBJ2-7,CASSTAQGGISEQYF,TGTGCCAGTAGTACGGCCCAAGGCGGGATTTCCGAGCAGTACTTC
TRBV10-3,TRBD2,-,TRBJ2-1,CAIGALSGAGGEQFF,TGTGCCATCGGGGCCCTTAGCGGGGCCGGGGGGGAGCAGTTCTTC
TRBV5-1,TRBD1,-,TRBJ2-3,CASSSGRGQGTDTQYF,TGCGCCAGCAGCTCTGGAAGAGGACAGGGGACAGATACGCAGTATTTT
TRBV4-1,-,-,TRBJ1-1,CASSLRTVIGIKNTEAFF,TGCGCCAGCAGCCTACGCACCGTAATCGGTATAAAAAACACTGAAGCTTTCTTT
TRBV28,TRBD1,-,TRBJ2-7,CASSFPRFFQGAGSYEQYF,TGTGCCAGCAGTTTCCCTCGATTCTTCCAGGGGGCGGGGTCCTACGAGCAGTACTTC
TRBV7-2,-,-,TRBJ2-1,CASSLRIQPHEQFF,TGTGCCAGCAGCCTGAGGATCCAGCCCCATGAGCAGTTCTTC
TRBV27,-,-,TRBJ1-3,CASSLHGAGNTIYF,TGTGCCAGCAGTCTACACGGGGCTGGAAACACCATATATTTT
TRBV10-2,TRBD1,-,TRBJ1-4,CASMYRGDEKLFF,TGCGCCAGCATGTACAGGGGAGATGAAAAACTGTTTTTT
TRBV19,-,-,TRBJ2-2,CASSIDPQGRRAGELFF,TGTGCCAGTAGTATAGATCCCCAGGGGCGAAGGGCCGGGGAGCTGTTTTTT
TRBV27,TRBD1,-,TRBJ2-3,CASRQGRADTQYF,TGTGCCTCCAGACAGGGCCGGGCAGATACGCAGTATTTT
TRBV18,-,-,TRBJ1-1,CASSEGWQVNTEAFF,TGTGCCAGCTCCGAGGGCTGGCAGGTGAACACTGAAGCTTTCTTT
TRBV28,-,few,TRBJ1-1,CASSFKGGANTEAFF,TGTGCCAGCAGTTTCAAGGGGGGGGCGAACACTGAAGCTTTCTTT
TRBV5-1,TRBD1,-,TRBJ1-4,CASSRRGTGGSGSNEKLFF,TGCGCCAGCAGCCGGCGAGGGACAGGGGGCTCTGGGTCTAATGAAAAACTGTTTTTT